The 29 T cell receptor beta chains in this list originate from one sample, sequenced in a study of blood T cell repertoires in COVID-19. Assay: immunoSEQ multiplex PCR; the TCRdb copy retains only in-frame clones and omits some. The data show hundreds of thousands of clones, about 87% seen once. Sequencing was performed on PBMCs or T cells enriched from blood (not recorded which). Receptors were obtained from a woman aged 45-59 years who had recovered from COVID-19.

V usage is TRBV3-1 (or the pseudogene TRBV3-2) and J usage is TRBJ2-3; D remains ambiguous. Germline values: CDR1 LGHDT, CDR2 YNNKEL (reference sequence). Trimming shortened V by 1 base and J by 2 bases, and 7 bases separated the two germline ends. There are 14 residues in the CDR3. CDR3 sequence: CASSQGWATDTQYF. CDR3 nucleotides: TGTGCCAGCAGCCAAGGATGGGCCACAGATACGCAGTATTTT.

The rearrangement joins TRBV4-2 to TRBJ2-1, with 11 positions matching TRBD2. In germline, CDR1 is LGHNA, CDR2 YNFKEQ. The length of the CDR3 is 15 residues. The J segment lost 9 bases and the V segment lost 3 bases, leaving 7 bases of the junction unmatched. CDR3 sequence reads: CASSHRLAGKGEQFF. CDR3 DNA sequence: TGTGCCAGCAGCCACCGACTAGCGGGAAAGGGTGAGCAGTTCTTC.

V usage is TRBV4-2 and J usage is TRBJ1-2; D may be TRBD1 (6 bases). V lost 2 bases to trimming and J lost 6 bases, with 16 bases between them. Germline-derived CDR1 and CDR2 are LGHNA and YNFKEQ. The CDR3 length is 15 residues. CDR3 in amino acids: CASSQRSINRDGYTF. The CDR3 DNA reads TGTGCCAGCAGCCAACGTTCAATCAACAGGGATGGCTACACCTTC.

The chain recombines TRBV30 with TRBJ2-1, with 7 bases lining up with TRBD2. The CDR3 is 14 residues long. The ends lost 8 bases at V and 8 bases at J; junction bases unmatched: 15. Germline loops: CDR1 GTSNPN, CDR2 SVGIG (reference sequence). CDR3 protein: CAGNYGGKGDEQFF. CDR3 bases: TGTGCCGGTAACTACGGGGGGAAGGGCGATGAGCAGTTCTTC.

This chain uses TRBV19 with TRBJ2-1, with 10 bases matching TRBD1. The CDR3 sequence is 15 residues long. With 3 bases clipped from V and 4 bases from J, the junction kept 3 bases outside the gene matches. Germline V gene sequence: CDR1 LNHDA, CDR2 SQIVND (reference sequence). CDR3 bases: TGTGCCAGTAGTATTGGGACAGGGGATTACAATGAGCAGTTCTTC. It encodes CASSIGTGDYNEQFF.

In its sample, this clone was seen once. The chain uses TRBV10-2 and TRBJ2-7, with a possible D match to TRBD2 (6 bases). Trimming took off 3 bases at V and 8 bases at J, with 14 bases between the two ends. The CDR3 runs 13 residues. Germline assignment: CDR1 WSHSY and CDR2 SAAADI. CDR3 in amino acids: CASSDPQGGQQYF. In nucleotides, the CDR3 is TGCGCCAGCAGTGATCCTCAGGGAGGCCAGCAGTACTTC.

The chain carries TRBV18 and TRBJ1-5; D unresolved. The CDR3 loop spans 12 amino acids. Trimming left V 6 bases short and J 8 bases short, with 11 bases between. Germline values: CDR1 KGHSH, CDR2 LQKENI. In DNA, the CDR3 is TGTGCCAGCTCCCCCGTTTCGGAGCCCCAGCATTTT. Its protein is CASSPVSEPQHF.

The V gene is TRBV6-5, the J gene TRBJ2-1; 8 bases line up with TRBD1. V trimming: 0 bases; J trimming: 13 bases; junction bases outside the gene matches: 5. The length of the CDR3 is 13 residues. Germline V CDR1 and CDR2: MNHEY, SVGAGI. DNA of the CDR3: TGTGCCAGCAGTTACTCGACAGGGGTTGTCCAGTTCTTC. It is translated as CASSYSTGVVQFF.

The genes are TRBV6-5 and TRBJ1-6, with a weak D call TRBD1 (6 bases). Trimming left V 6 bases short and J 8 bases short, with 14 bases between. The germline CDR1 and CDR2 sequences are MNHEY and SVGAGI. The CDR3 has 14 residues. The CDR3 reads CASRPGTPDSPLHF. The DNA of the CDR3 is TGTGCCAGCAGGCCCGGGACACCTGATTCACCCCTCCACTTT.

This chain joins TRBV10-3 and TRBJ1-1, with a possible D match to TRBD1 (6 bases). CDR1 is ENHRY, CDR2 SYGVKD, per germline. The ends were cut back, 4 bases at V and 1 base at J, with 7 bases in the middle. This CDR3 is 13 amino acids long. CDR3 coding DNA: TGTGCCATCAGTGTGGGACAGAACACTGAAGCTTTCTTT. Translated, it gives CAISVGQNTEAFF.

The rearrangement joins TRBV4-1 to TRBJ2-7; 13 positions match TRBD2. Losses at the gene ends were 4 bases for V and 1 base for J; bases not matched to a gene: 1. The CDR3 runs 15 residues. The germline V gene has CDR1 MGHRA and CDR2 YSYEKL. The DNA of the CDR3 is TGCGCCAGCAGCCCGGGACTAGCGGGATCCTACGAGCAGTACTTC. Protein product: CASSPGLAGSYEQYF.

The chain carries TRBV7-2 and TRBJ2-5, with TRBD2 matching 13 bases. The CDR3 sequence is 17 residues long. V lost 5 bases, J lost 7 bases, and 13 bases stayed unmatched. Germline V gives CDR1 SGHTA, CDR2 FQGNSA. The CDR3 DNA follows: TGTGCCAGCAGCGCGACAACTAGCGGGAGGGCCCGAGGGACCCAGTACTTC. Protein sequence: CASSATTSGRARGTQYF.

The chain couples TRBV20-1 to TRBJ2-1; D unresolved. The CDR3 contains 14 residues. The germline V and J ends were trimmed by 3 bases and 7 bases, with 16 bases remaining between them. Germline V gene lookup returns CDR1 DFQATT and CDR2 SNEGSKA (reference sequence). The CDR3 loop reads CSASWRSSTNEQFF. The CDR3, as DNA: TGCAGTGCTAGTTGGAGAAGTAGCACTAATGAGCAGTTCTTC.

This chain uses TRBV11-1 with TRBJ2-5, with 11 bases aligning to TRBD2. The CDR3 extends over 15 amino acids. V lost 5 bases and J lost 2; bases outside the gene matches: 4. From germline, CDR1 is SGHAT and CDR2 FQDESV (reference sequence). CDR3 sequence: CASSRRTSGQETQYF. The CDR3 DNA is TGTGCCAGCAGCCGCCGGACTAGCGGGCAAGAGACCCAGTACTTC.

The chain carries TRBV4-2 and TRBJ1-1; D is unclear. The V gene lost 0 bases and the J gene lost 0 bases, with 8 bases spanning the gap. The V gene's germline CDR1 is LGHNA and CDR2 YNFKEQ. The CDR3 runs 15 residues. The CDR3 nucleotides read TGTGCCAGCAGCCAAGAGTCCAGGTTGAACACTGAAGCTTTCTTT. Protein: CASSQESRLNTEAFF.

V usage is TRBV10-3 and J usage is TRBJ1-5; TRBD1 agrees at 7 bases. The CDR3 is 15 residues long. Germline CDR1 is ENHRY and CDR2 is SYGVKD. V trimming: 4 bases; J trimming: 1 base; junction bases outside the gene matches: 4. The CDR3 is CAISVEQGSNQPQHF. CDR3 DNA: TGTGCCATCAGTGTAGAACAGGGGAGCAATCAGCCCCAGCATTTT.

The CDR3 is CASSPSGQGAWGYTF. The DNA for the CDR3 is TGTGCCAGCAGCCCCTCGGGACAGGGGGCTTGGGGCTACACCTTC. The chain links TRBV6-4 to TRBJ1-2; 12 nucleotides line up with TRBD1. This CDR3 is built from 15 residues. In germline, CDR1 is MRHNA, CDR2 SNTAGT. V lost 6 bases, J lost 8 bases, and 10 bases stayed unmatched.

This chain uses TRBV4-1 with TRBJ2-7; 8 positions match TRBD1. The CDR3 sequence is 13 residues long. CDR1 MGHRA and CDR2 YSYEKL come from the germline V gene. Germline trimming cut 4 bases from V and 3 bases from J; bases unmatched to any gene: 2. The CDR3 here is CASSLQGGYEQYF. The DNA for the CDR3 is TGCGCCAGCAGCCTACAGGGGGGCTACGAGCAGTACTTC.

This chain links TRBV2 with TRBJ1-2, with TRBD1 as a possible D gene (5 bases). The germline CDR1 and CDR2 sequences are SNHLY and FYNNEI. This CDR3 comprises 13 residues. Trimming removed 2 bases from V and 6 bases from J, with 10 bases in between. CDR3 nucleotides: TGTGCCAGCAGTGAATTGCAGGGCGATGGCTACACCTTC. Its translation: CASSELQGDGYTF. Full variable domain (missing parts from reference TRBV2 and TRBJ1-2): EPEVTQTPSHQVTQMGQEVILRCVPISNHLYFYWYRQILGQKVEFLVSFYNNEISEKSEIFDDQFSVERPDGSNFTLKIRSTKLEDSAMYFCASSELQGDGYTFGSGTRLTVV.

The genes are TRBV27 and TRBJ2-1, with 11 bases aligning to TRBD2. Germline V lookup: CDR1 MNHEY, CDR2 SMNVEV (reference sequence). CDR3 size: 15 residues. The V and J ends lost 7 bases and 5 bases, in that order; junction bases with no gene match: 7. The CDR3 spells CASTTGTSGHNEQFF. CDR3 DNA sequence: TGTGCCAGCACGACCGGGACTAGCGGACACAATGAGCAGTTCTTC.

This sequence joins TRBV6-5 and TRBJ1-5; D might be TRBD1 (6 bases). Germline V gene lookup returns CDR1 MNHEY and CDR2 SVGAGI. Trimming took off 8 bases at V and 1 base at J, with 12 bases between the two ends. The CDR3 covers 14 residues. The CDR3 protein is CASSRTESNQPQHF. CDR3 nucleotides: TGTGCCAGCTCACGGACAGAAAGCAATCAGCCCCAGCATTTT.

With respect to this clone: The identical CDR3 is also encoded by other nucleotide sequences in the sample. The chain has TRBV7-3 and TRBJ1-4; maybe TRBD1 (5 bases). Trimming took off 5 bases at V and 8 bases at J, with 12 bases between the two ends. The length of the CDR3 is 13 residues. Germline V gene data show CDR1 as SGHTA and CDR2 as FQGTGA. CDR3 residues: CASSLRRGEKLFF. CDR3 sequence (DNA): TGTGCCAGCAGCCTTCGGAGGGGCGAAAAACTGTTTTTT.

The DNA for the CDR3 is TGTGCCAGCAGTTCTGTGGGGGGACTAGGAAGCGGCTACAATGAGCAGTTCTTC. Protein product: CASSSVGGLGSGYNEQFF. The gene calls are TRBV7-8 and TRBJ2-1, with TRBD2 matching over 8 bases. This CDR3 is 18 amino acids long. Trimming removed 6 bases from V and 3 bases from J; junction bases left unmatched: 16. Germline values: CDR1 SGHVS, CDR2 FQNEAQ.

The chain has TRBV9 and TRBJ1-4, with 8 bases aligning to TRBD1. The CDR3 length is 14 residues. Per the germline V gene, CDR1 is SGDLS and CDR2 is YYNGEE. V gave up 3 bases and J gave up 2 bases; unmatched junction bases: 0. The CDR3 here is CASSGQGTNEKLFF. CDR3 nucleotides: TGTGCCAGCAGCGGACAGGGGACTAATGAAAAACTGTTTTTT.

The chain couples TRBV3-1 (or the pseudogene TRBV3-2) to TRBJ1-2, with 8 bases identical to TRBD1. The CDR3 is 14 residues long. V lost 3 bases and J lost 7; bases outside the gene matches: 7. Germline CDR1 LGHDT, CDR2 YNNKEL (reference sequence). CDR3 residues: CASSQNDRGGGYTF. The CDR3 region has the DNA TGTGCCAGCAGCCAGAATGACAGGGGAGGTGGCTACACCTTC.

The chain uses TRBV4-2 and TRBJ1-2; D might be TRBD1 (6 bases). V shed 5 bases and J shed 7 bases, with 14 bases lying between them. Germline CDR1 reads LGHNA; CDR2 reads YNFKEQ. The CDR3 has 13 amino acids. CDR3 protein: CASSEGGRGGYTF. Here the CDR3 DNA reads TGTGCCAGCAGCGAAGGGGGGCGTGGTGGCTACACCTTC.

The chain employs TRBV2 and TRBJ2-2; weak D call: TRBD2 (6 bases). Germline CDR1 reads SNHLY; CDR2 reads FYNNEI. The ends were cut back, 6 bases at V and 4 bases at J, with 9 bases in the middle. The CDR3 length is 13 residues. CDR3 amino acids: CASSGTSTGELFF. The CDR3 bases are TGTGCCAGCAGCGGGACTTCCACCGGGGAGCTGTTTTTT.

This clone was detected once. The V and J genes are TRBV6-5 and TRBJ2-7, with TRBD2 identical over 12 bases. This CDR3 comprises 14 residues. Trimming removed 5 bases from V and 2 bases from J; junction bases left unmatched: 1. Germline V CDR1 and CDR2: MNHEY, SVGAGI. The DNA for the CDR3 is TGTGCCAGCAGTCTAGCGGGAGGGGCCTACGAGCAGTACTTC. Protein sequence: CASSLAGGAYEQYF.

The chain carries TRBV6-5 and TRBJ1-2; 8 bases fit TRBD1. J lost 10 bases, V lost 5 bases, and 6 bases had no gene match. The CDR3 contains 12 residues. Germline V gene lookup returns CDR1 MNHEY and CDR2 SVGAGI. The CDR3 spells CASSRGQDVYTF. CDR3 sequence (DNA): TGTGCCAGCAGTAGGGGACAGGACGTCTACACCTTC.